This paragraph reports one TCR beta chain. Its antigen remains unknown. Vbeta (60) and Jbeta (13) primers were used in the PCR. TCRdb's table, derived via immunoSEQ multiplex PCR, lists solely in-frame clones and lacks some. Among around 140,000 clones, roughly three quarters were seen once, and the ten largest hold roughly 1.3%. The sample is drawn from a study of cytomegalovirus exposure and HLA in healthy donors. Study conclusions and caveats: With DRB1 most and HLA-C fewest, TCR association rates differed between HLA loci in a later analysis. The sole available immune exposure information was CMV serostatus. Three CMV-associated chains proved CMV antigen-specific in vitro. Over 150 TCR beta chains were listed as cytomegalovirus-associated.

Germline V lookup: CDR1 MGHRA, CDR2 YSYEKL. V lost 1 base to trimming and J lost 4 bases; unmatched junction nucleotides: 8. CDR3 size: 17 residues. The sequence came from a woman between 40 and 50 years old in good health and CMV-seronegative. The V call is TRBV4-1, the J call TRBJ1-3, with 9 bases matching TRBD1. The sequenced material came from PBMCs. The CDR3 sequence is CASSQGGGGTGGNTIYF. The CDR3 DNA reads as TGCGCCAGCAGCCAAGGGGGGGGCGGGACAGGGGGAAACACCATATATTTT.